The rows below give T cell receptor beta chains drawn from one sample of a study of shared clonotypes between healthy human individuals. Assay: immunoSEQ multiplex PCR; the TCRdb copy retains only in-frame clones and omits some. The table includes roughly 2,000,000 clones, 85% to 95% detected once. The sequencing sample was made of naive CD8+ T cells sorted from blood. These receptors were obtained from a man aged 18 to 29 in good health. Each CDR3 is given with its conserved first and last residue. A D gene is named only where the DNA matches it firmly. Clone size is not always given. Where it is, it says once, few, many or a class for expanded clones.

.	TRBV6-4	.	TRBJ1-4	CASSDSDRLSEKLFF	TGTGCCAGCAGTGATTCAGACAGGTTGAGCGAAAAACTGTTTTTT
.	TRBV4-1	.	TRBJ2-7	CASSPGWSYEQYF	TGCGCCAGCAGCCCCGGTTGGAGCTACGAGCAGTACTTC
once	TRBV15	TRBD2	TRBJ2-1	CATSYGRAYEQFF	TGTGCCACCAGTTACGGGAGGGCCTATGAGCAGTTCTTC
.	TRBV6-6	.	TRBJ2-7	CASRRNRLEQYF	TGTGCCAGCCGCCGCAACCGCCTCGAGCAGTACTTC
.	TRBV18	.	TRBJ2-1	CASSLGDEQFF	TGTGCCAGCTCACTCGGGGATGAGCAGTTCTTC
.	TRBV7-9	TRBD1	TRBJ1-2	CASSLVGGGNGYTF	TGTGCCAGCAGCTTAGTGGGAGGGGGCAACGGCTACACCTTC
.	TRBV9	.	TRBJ2-1	CASSRLASSYNEQFF	TGTGCCAGCAGCCGGCTTGCGAGCTCCTACAATGAGCAGTTCTTC
once	TRBV5-6	.	TRBJ2-3	CASSLWELPSTDTQYF	TGTGCCAGCAGCTTGTGGGAGTTACCTAGCACAGATACGCAGTATTTT
.	TRBV27	.	TRBJ1-5	CASRDGYSNQPQHF	TGTGCCAGCAGGGACGGTTATAGCAATCAGCCCCAGCATTTT
.	TRBV27	TRBD1	TRBJ2-7	CASSFGTGEVMYEQYF	TGTGCCAGCAGTTTTGGGACAGGGGAAGTAATGTACGAGCAGTACTTC
once	TRBV5-1	TRBD1	TRBJ1-1	CASSWDSVNTEAFF	TGCGCCAGCAGCTGGGACAGCGTGAACACTGAAGCTTTCTTT
.	TRBV11-2	TRBD1	TRBJ1-2	CASTKGQINGYTF	TGTGCCAGCACCAAGGGACAGATTAATGGCTACACCTTC
.	TRBV6-5	.	TRBJ2-3	CASSYSSLGTQYF	TGTGCCAGCAGTTACTCGAGTCTCGGTACGCAGTATTTT
.	TRBV13	.	TRBJ1-2	CASTQGGANYGYTF	TGTGCCAGCACCCAGGGAGGAGCTAACTATGGCTACACCTTC
.	TRBV5-1	TRBD1	TRBJ2-5	CASSYGQGWQETQYF	TGCGCCAGCAGCTACGGACAGGGGTGGCAAGAGACCCAGTACTTC
.	TRBV5-1	TRBD1	TRBJ2-7	CASSIWTGVSYEQYF	TGCGCCAGCAGCATTTGGACAGGGGTTTCCTACGAGCAGTACTTC
.	TRBV11-2	TRBD1	TRBJ2-7	CASSYRGSYEQYF	TGTGCCAGCAGCTACAGGGGTTCCTACGAGCAGTACTTC
.	TRBV5-3	.	TRBJ2-7	CARSLTDRILAGGGYEQYF	TGTGCCAGAAGCTTAACGGACAGGATCCTGGCGGGAGGTGGCTACGAGCAGTACTTC
.	TRBV4-1	TRBD1	TRBJ1-3	CASSPGTEGNTIYF	TGCGCCAGCAGTCCCGGGACAGAAGGAAACACCATATATTTT
.	TRBV4-1	TRBD2	TRBJ2-2	CASSQDQGAGRAGELFF	TGCGCCAGCAGCCAAGATCAGGGAGCGGGGAGGGCCGGGGAGCTGTTTTTT
once	TRBV7-9	TRBD2	TRBJ2-5	CASSSTSGSGETQYF	TGTGCCAGCAGCTCGACTAGCGGGAGTGGAGAGACCCAGTACTTC
.	TRBV30	.	TRBJ1-2	CAFSPYGTYRRDDYGYTF	TGTGCCTTCTCCCCCTACGGCACATATAGGAGGGACGACTATGGCTACACCTTC
.	TRBV28	.	TRBJ2-3	CASSLTSTDTQYF	TGTGCCAGCAGTTTAACCAGCACAGATACGCAGTATTTT
.	TRBV10-2	.	TRBJ2-7	CASSETLSSYEQYF	TGCGCCAGCAGTGAAACTCTGAGCTCCTACGAGCAGTACTTC
few	TRBV9	.	TRBJ1-6	CASSVASGANSPLHF	TGTGCCAGCAGCGTAGCGTCAGGGGCCAATTCACCCCTCCACTTT
.	TRBV6-5	.	TRBJ2-3	CASSYSGDTDTQYF	TGTGCCAGCAGTTACTCTGGGGACACAGATACGCAGTATTTT
.	TRBV5-1	.	TRBJ1-3	CASSLAGQGGGNTIYF	TGCGCCAGCAGCTTGGCGGGGCAGGGAGGTGGAAACACCATATATTTT
.	TRBV28	TRBD1	TRBJ1-4	CASSFPPEGTANEKLFF	TGTGCCAGCAGTTTCCCTCCGGAGGGGACAGCGAATGAAAAACTGTTTTTT
.	TRBV2	.	TRBJ2-2	CASLGQTNTGELFF	TGTGCCAGCCTCGGACAGACGAACACCGGGGAGCTGTTTTTT
.	TRBV5-1	.	TRBJ2-1	CASSLTRERMDEQFF	TGCGCCAGCAGCTTGACGAGGGAGAGGATGGATGAGCAGTTCTTC
once	TRBV7-9	.	TRBJ1-4	CASSLPWGATGENEKLFF	TGTGCCAGCAGCTTACCGTGGGGAGCGACAGGCGAGAATGAAAAACTGTTTTTT
once	TRBV11-3	.	TRBJ1-6	CASSPGTLNSPLHF	TGTGCCAGCAGCCCCGGGACTCTTAATTCACCCCTCCACTTT
.	TRBV10-3	.	TRBJ1-3	CAITPTDFSGNTIYF	TGTGCCATCACCCCGACAGATTTCTCTGGAAACACCATATATTTT
.	TRBV25-1	.	TRBJ1-6	CASMGPGVPYNSPLHF	TGTGCCAGCATGGGTCCGGGGGTTCCGTATAATTCACCCCTCCACTTT
.	TRBV4-3	.	TRBJ1-2	CASSGDSDYGYTF	TGCGCCAGCAGCGGGGATTCTGACTATGGCTACACCTTC
.	TRBV28	.	TRBJ2-4	CASSHNAQNIQYF	TGTGCCAGCAGTCATAACGCCCAAAACATTCAGTACTTC
.	TRBV5-1	.	TRBJ2-3	CASSFGTRGTDTQYF	TGCGCCAGCAGCTTTGGTACTAGGGGGACAGATACGCAGTATTTT
.	TRBV6-5	TRBD1	TRBJ2-1	CASRRDRGQEFF	TGTGCCAGCAGAAGGGACAGGGGGCAGGAGTTCTTC
.	TRBV19	TRBD1	TRBJ1-1	CASSPDRARKNTEAFF	TGTGCCAGTAGTCCTGACAGGGCCCGCAAGAACACTGAAGCTTTCTTT
.	TRBV4-1	.	TRBJ1-2	CASSQDPSNYGYTF	TGCGCCAGCAGCCAAGATCCTTCTAACTATGGCTACACCTTC
.	TRBV7-2	.	TRBJ2-7	CASSLVGGQYEQYF	TGTGCCAGCAGCTTAGTGGGGGGGCAATACGAGCAGTACTTC
few	TRBV7-9	.	TRBJ1-6	CASSPNSPLHF	TGTGCCAGCAGCCCCAATTCACCCCTCCACTTT
.	TRBV11-2	.	TRBJ1-2	CASSPITGNYGYTF	TGTGCCAGCAGCCCTATCACGGGAAACTATGGCTACACCTTC
.	TRBV10-2	TRBD1	TRBJ1-1	CASSEDRVNTEAFF	TGCGCCAGCAGCGAAGACAGGGTGAACACTGAAGCTTTCTTT
.	TRBV11-2	.	TRBJ2-2	CASSSQAHRTGELFF	TGTGCCAGCAGCTCCCAGGCCCACAGGACCGGGGAGCTGTTTTTT
.	TRBV4-1	.	TRBJ1-1	CASSQLLGGNTEAFF	TGCGCCAGCAGCCAACTCCTCGGAGGGAACACTGAAGCTTTCTTT
.	TRBV10-3	.	TRBJ2-2	CAIPGQNTGELFF	TGTGCCATCCCCGGACAAAACACCGGGGAGCTGTTTTTT
.	TRBV2	.	TRBJ1-1	CASGGGTEAFF	TGTGCCAGTGGGGGAGGCACTGAAGCTTTCTTT
.	TRBV7-9	.	TRBJ2-7	CASSSDRYEQYF	TGTGCCAGCAGCTCCGACCGCTACGAGCAGTACTTC
.	TRBV5-4	.	TRBJ2-7	CALRDKSSYEQYF	TGTGCCCTCAGGGACAAGAGCTCCTACGAGCAGTACTTC
once	TRBV4-3	.	TRBJ1-6	CASSIRGESYNSPLHF	TGCGCCAGCAGCATCAGGGGAGAGTCCTATAATTCACCCCTCCACTTT
.	TRBV7-2	TRBD1	TRBJ2-5	CASSFGQGETQYF	TGTGCCAGCAGCTTTGGACAGGGAGAGACCCAGTACTTC
.	TRBV4-2	TRBD2	TRBJ2-3	CASSQALAGDPDTQYF	TGTGCCAGCAGCCAAGCCCTAGCGGGGGACCCAGATACGCAGTATTTT
.	TRBV19	.	TRBJ2-5	CASSIWVQETQYF	TGTGCCAGTAGTATATGGGTACAAGAGACCCAGTACTTC
.	TRBV5-1	.	TRBJ1-1	CASSSGDSNTEAFF	TGCGCCAGCAGCTCCGGTGACAGTAACACTGAAGCTTTCTTT